A single sample is the source of the 7 T cell receptor beta chains below, sequenced in a study of shared T cell receptors in the human thymus. Sequenced by immunoSEQ multiplex PCR; TCRdb stores in-frame clones only, minus some. Of roughly 560,000 clones listed, approximately 80% are singletons. The same data also went into a second study, on human thymus T cells.

What was sequenced was thymocytes. All receptors come from a boy in the first two years of life with a congenital heart defect.

The sample holds a few counts of this clone. The rearrangement links TRBV11-2 to TRBJ2-7; 7 nucleotides agree with TRBD2. The V gene end was trimmed by 8 bases and the J gene end by 0 bases; junction bases not matched to a gene: 7. Germline CDR1 SGHAT, CDR2 FQNNGV. The CDR3 is made up of 14 amino acids. The CDR3 region has the DNA TGTGCCAGCCACGTGGGGGGGAACTCCTACGAGCAGTACTTC. Translation: CASHVGGNSYEQYF.

V and J are TRBV9 and TRBJ1-1, with 7 bases aligning to TRBD1. V shed 5 bases, J shed 0 bases, and the junction held 10 bases outside the gene matches. Germline V gives CDR1 SGDLS, CDR2 YYNGEE. The CDR3 has 16 residues. The CDR3 protein is CASRPHKGAMNTEAFF. Written as DNA, the CDR3 is TGTGCCAGCAGGCCGCATAAGGGGGCTATGAACACTGAAGCTTTCTTT. The whole variable domain, filled in from reference TRBV9 and TRBJ1-1, reads DSGVTQTPKHLITATGQRVTLRCSPRSGDLSVYWYQQSLDQGLQFLIQYYNGEERAKGNILERFSAQQFPDLHSELNLSSLELGDSALYFCASRPHKGAMNTEAFFGQGTRLTVV.

The chain uses TRBV7-9 and TRBJ2-7; D ambiguous. CDR1 and CDR2 (germline): SEHNR, FQNEAQ (reference sequence). The CDR3 sequence is 16 residues long. Trimming took off 1 base at V and 3 bases at J, with 16 bases between the two ends. The CDR3 loop reads CASSLEETETFYEQYF. The CDR3 coding sequence is TGTGCCAGCAGCTTAGAGGAGACCGAAACCTTCTACGAGCAGTACTTC. Looking up the rest from reference TRBV7-9 and TRBJ2-7 gives the full variable domain: DTGVSQNPRHKITKRGQNVTFRCDPISEHNRLYWYRQTLGQGPEFLTYFQNEAQLEKSRLLSDRFSAERPKGSFSTLEIQRTEQGDSAMYLCASSLEETETFYEQYFGPGTRLTVT.

The chain has TRBV5-1 and TRBJ2-7; TRBD1 agrees at 7 bases. The CDR3 contains 16 residues. Germline V lookup: CDR1 SGHRS, CDR2 YFSETQ. With V trimmed by 3 bases and J by 2 bases, 11 bases remained unmatched. CDR3 residues: CASSSEKTGNPYEQYF. CDR3 DNA sequence: TGCGCCAGCAGCTCCGAAAAGACAGGGAATCCCTACGAGCAGTACTTC.

The V and J genes are TRBV30 and TRBJ2-4; 11 bases map to TRBD2. V lost 5 bases to trimming and J lost 4 bases; unmatched junction nucleotides: 7. Germline V gives CDR1 GTSNPN, CDR2 SVGIG (reference sequence). The CDR3 contains 15 residues. The CDR3 DNA reads as TGTGCCTGGGCGCCAGGGACTAGCGGTAAAAACATTCAGTACTTC. It codes for CAWAPGTSGKNIQYF.

The rearrangement uses TRBV20-1 and TRBJ1-2; TRBD1 is a possible D gene (5 bases). The CDR3 has 11 residues. Trimming stripped 4 bases from V and 7 bases from J, with 10 bases between. The germline V gene encodes CDR1 DFQATT and CDR2 SNEGSKA (reference sequence). The CDR3 DNA reads as TGCAGTGCTAAGGGGCCTGGTGGCTACACCTTC. The encoded protein is CSAKGPGGYTF.

The V gene is TRBV30, the J gene TRBJ2-7; possibly TRBD2 for D (5 bases). The CDR3 extends over 13 amino acids. Deletions cut 0 bases from V and 0 bases from J, with 6 bases between. Germline CDR1 reads GTSNPN; CDR2 reads SVGIG (reference sequence). The CDR3 DNA is TGTGCCTGGAGTGTCCGGGGCTCCTACGAGCAGTACTTC. Translation: CAWSVRGSYEQYF. Filled out from reference TRBV30 and TRBJ2-7, the complete variable domain reads SQTIHQWPATLVQPVGSPLSLECTVEGTSNPNLYWYRQAAGRGLQLLFYSVGIGQISSEVPQNLSASRPQDRQFILSSKKLLLSDSGFYLCAWSVRGSYEQYFGPGTRLTVT.